These 20 T cell receptor beta chains share one sample of origin, sequenced in a study of glioma-infiltrating T cells. TCR alpha and beta CDR3 regions were amplified from RNA using iRepertoire nested multiplex PCR. TCRdb re-analysed the multiplex PCR reads in MiXCR, keeping a single row per CDR3 protein. Of around 150,000 distinct CDR3 sequences in the sample, around 40% were seen once. The material sequenced was glioma tissue, nonneoplastic brain tissue, or PBMCs (not recorded which). All receptors come from a human donor with low-grade glioma or glioblastoma, undergoing nonglioma brain surgery, or in good health (not recorded which).

The V call is TRBV2, the J call TRBJ1-1; no reliable D call. V was clipped by 2 bases and J by 6 bases, with 7 bases between them. This CDR3 has 12 residues. Germline CDR1 is SNHLY and CDR2 is FYNNEI. CDR3 protein: CASSESTPEAFF. CDR3 bases: TGTGCCAGCAGTGAAAGCACCCCTGAAGCTTTCTTT.

This clonotype appeared a few times. J is TRBJ1-5 and V is TRBV7-2; 7 bases are a match to TRBD1. This CDR3 has 15 residues. Trimming cost V 5 bases and J 2 bases; bases outside gene matches: 6. CDR1 and CDR2 from the germline V gene are SGHTA and FQGNSA. In DNA form, the CDR3 reads TGTGCCAGCAGCACTGACGGGACAGGCAATCAGCCCCAGCATTTT. It is translated as CASSTDGTGNQPQHF. Full variable domain (rest looked up from reference TRBV7-2 and TRBJ1-5): GAGVSQSPSNKVTEKGKDVELRCDPISGHTALYWYRQSLGQGLEFLIYFQGNSAPDKSGLPSDRFSAERTGGSVSTLTIQRTQQEDSAVYLCASSTDGTGNQPQHFGDGTRLSIL.

V gene TRBV4-3 combines with J gene TRBJ1-2; a possible D gene is TRBD1 (6 bases). V gave up 0 bases and J gave up 5 bases, with 13 bases separating them. From germline, CDR1 is LGHNA and CDR2 YSLEER. The CDR3 has 15 amino acids. The CDR3 reads CASSQDSGGGYGYTF. Written as DNA, the CDR3 is TGCGCCAGCAGCCAAGATTCGGGGGGCGGATATGGCTACACCTTC.

This clonotype occurred a few times. The V and J genes are TRBV6-1 and TRBJ2-1; perhaps TRBD1 as D (6 bases). Trimming cost V 4 bases and J 8 bases, with 9 bases left between them. CDR3 length equals 12 residues. Germline-derived CDR1 and CDR2 are MNHNS and SASEGT. CDR3 amino acids: CASSGDTDEQFF. CDR3 coding DNA: TGTGCCAGCAGTGGGGACACGGATGAGCAGTTCTTC.

The chain links TRBV7-2 to TRBJ1-2; D possibly corresponds to TRBD1 (5 bases). V shed 6 bases and J shed 4 bases, with 18 bases lying between them. Germline-derived CDR1 and CDR2 are SGHTA and FQGNSA. The CDR3 is 15 amino acids. The CDR3 here is CASSPPSGQRYGYTF. The CDR3 DNA sequence: TGTGCCAGCAGTCCTCCCTCGGGGCAGCGCTATGGCTACACCTTC.

Many counts were recorded for this clonotype. The chain carries TRBV20-1 and TRBJ1-2, with D uncertain. The CDR3 length is 16 residues. The ends were cut back, 0 bases at V and 0 bases at J, with 14 bases in the middle. Germline CDR1 is DFQATT and CDR2 is SNEGSKA (reference sequence). CDR3 bases: TGCAGTGCTAGAGATCTAAACGGTCTAGCTAACTATGGCTACACCTTC. Amino acids: CSARDLNGLANYGYTF.

V is TRBV7-2 and J is TRBJ2-7; D is unresolved. Germline values: CDR1 SGHTA, CDR2 FQGNSA. Between the trimmed V and J ends, which lost 5 bases and 2 bases, there was a span of 13 bases. This CDR3 region has 14 residues. In DNA form, the CDR3 reads TGTGCCAGCAGCACCAGTATTGGGGCCTACGAGCAGTACTTC. Amino acids: CASSTSIGAYEQYF.

A remark on this clonotype: A read error may explain this, as a much larger clone is one base away. The DNA of the CDR3 is TGTGCCAGCAGTGAAGGTCCAAACATTGAAGCTTTCTTT. It codes for CASSEGPNIEAFF. The chain has TRBV6-1 and TRBJ1-1; no firm D call. The CDR3 consists of 13 residues. Per the germline V gene, CDR1 is MNHNS and CDR2 is SASEGT.

The chain recombines TRBV20-1 with TRBJ1-1; unclear D gene. Germline CDR1 reads DFQATT; CDR2 reads SNEGSKA (reference sequence). The CDR3 loop spans 12 amino acids. The CDR3 loop reads CNAIQENTEAFF. CDR3 nucleotide sequence: TGCAATGCCATCCAGGAGAACACTGAAGCTTTCTTT.

This clonotype was observed a few times. The chain combines TRBV2 with TRBJ2-3; D gene unclear. Germline V gene sequence: CDR1 SNHLY, CDR2 FYNNEI. V lost 3 bases and J lost 6, with 13 bases in between. CDR3 length equals 14 residues. In DNA, the CDR3 is TGTGCCAGCAGTGATCCCAAAGCTACGGATACGCAGTATTTT. Its translation is CASSDPKATDTQYF.

This clonotype was seen a few times. The rearrangement joins TRBV15 to TRBJ1-1, with a tentative D call TRBD1 (5 bases). CDR1 is LNHNV, CDR2 YYDKDF, per germline (reference sequence). The CDR3 runs 14 residues. V was clipped by 3 bases and J by 0 bases, with 8 bases between them. The chain's CDR3 is CATSRDTVNTEAFF. For the CDR3, the DNA is TGTGCCACCAGCAGGGACACGGTGAACACTGAAGCTTTCTTT.

This chain connects TRBV19 to TRBJ2-5; possible D gene TRBD1, 6 bases. CDR3 length: 14 residues. V was pared by 3 bases and J by 5 bases, with 13 bases between. Germline V gene sequence: CDR1 LNHDA, CDR2 SQIVND (reference sequence). CDR3 amino acids: CASSMGQNVETQYF. As DNA, the CDR3 is TGTGCCAGTAGTATGGGACAAAATGTGGAGACCCAGTACTTC.

This clonotype was recorded a few times. The gene calls are TRBV19 and TRBJ2-1, with D tentatively TRBD2 (6 bases). Germline values: CDR1 LNHDA, CDR2 SQIVND (reference sequence). The CDR3 loop spans 13 amino acids. The V end lost 5 bases, the J end lost 8 bases, and 13 bases lay between the germline ends. The CDR3 spells CASSSGEAYEQFF. The CDR3 bases are TGTGCCAGTAGTTCGGGAGAAGCTTATGAGCAGTTCTTC.

J is TRBJ2-3 and V is TRBV7-2; 8 nucleotides match TRBD2. This CDR3 is built from 14 residues. After removal of 3 bases from V and 6 bases from J, the junction contained 5 bases not matched to a gene. Germline values: CDR1 SGHTA, CDR2 FQGNSA. The CDR3 sequence is CASSFSGARDTQYF. The CDR3 DNA reads as TGTGCCAGCAGCTTTAGCGGGGCCCGGGATACGCAGTATTTT.

This clonotype was found a few times. This chain joins TRBV28 and TRBJ2-2, with TRBD2 matching 8 bases. The J segment lost 4 bases and the V segment lost 7 bases, leaving 5 bases of the junction unmatched. Per the germline V gene, CDR1 is MDHEN and CDR2 is SYDVKM. This CDR3 is built from 14 residues. CDR3 residues: CASKGAGVTGELFF. Written as DNA, the CDR3 is TGTGCCAGCAAGGGAGCGGGAGTCACCGGGGAGCTGTTTTTT.

The chain joins TRBV4-1 to TRBJ2-1; 9 bases map to TRBD2. From germline, CDR1 is MGHRA and CDR2 YSYEKL. This CDR3 has 16 residues. The V gene end was trimmed by 4 bases and the J gene end by 8 bases; junction bases not matched to a gene: 12. The DNA of the CDR3 is TGCGCCAGCAGCCCCCGGGTGGGACTAGCTGATGATGAGCAGTTCTTC. This encodes CASSPRVGLADDEQFF.

The chain carries TRBV28 and TRBJ2-3; D ambiguous. Germline V gives CDR1 MDHEN, CDR2 SYDVKM. This CDR3 has 11 amino acids. V lost 4 bases, J lost 10 bases, and 9 bases lay in between. DNA for the CDR3: TGTGCCAGCAGTTGGGGAAGTGCGCAGTATTTT. This gives the protein CASSWGSAQYF.

This clonotype was detected many times. The chain carries TRBV7-2 and TRBJ1-2; D might be TRBD1 (6 bases). The germline CDR1 and CDR2 sequences are SGHTA and FQGNSA. Trimming took off 3 bases at V and 5 bases at J, with 16 bases between the two ends. The CDR3 is 15 amino acids. CDR3 region: CASSFFLNGQYGYTF. In DNA, the CDR3 is TGTGCCAGCAGCTTCTTTCTAAATGGACAGTATGGCTACACCTTC.

The chain uses TRBV29-1 and TRBJ1-2; no clear D. The germline CDR1 and CDR2 sequences are SQVTM and ANQGSEA. This CDR3 is built from 11 residues. V lost 3 bases, J lost 1 base, and 3 bases lay in between. The CDR3 nucleotides read TGCAGCGTTGACGATAACTATGGCTACACCTTC. It encodes CSVDDNYGYTF. Variable domain in full (rest from reference TRBV29-1 and TRBJ1-2): SAVISQKPSRDICQRGTSLTIQCQVDSQVTMMFWYRQQPGQSLTLIATANQGSEATYESGFVIDKFPISRPNLTFSTLTVSNMSPEDSSIYLCSVDDNYGYTFGSGTRLTVV.

This clonotype showed up just a few times. V gene TRBV18 combines with J gene TRBJ1-2; TRBD1 matches at 8 bases. CDR1 is KGHSH and CDR2 is LQKENI in the germline V gene. The CDR3 runs 15 residues. Trimming took 2 bases from V and 4 from J; bases not matched to a gene: 6. The CDR3 protein is CASSPDDRGAYGYTF. The CDR3 nucleotides are TGTGCCAGCTCACCAGACGACAGGGGAGCCTATGGCTACACCTTC.